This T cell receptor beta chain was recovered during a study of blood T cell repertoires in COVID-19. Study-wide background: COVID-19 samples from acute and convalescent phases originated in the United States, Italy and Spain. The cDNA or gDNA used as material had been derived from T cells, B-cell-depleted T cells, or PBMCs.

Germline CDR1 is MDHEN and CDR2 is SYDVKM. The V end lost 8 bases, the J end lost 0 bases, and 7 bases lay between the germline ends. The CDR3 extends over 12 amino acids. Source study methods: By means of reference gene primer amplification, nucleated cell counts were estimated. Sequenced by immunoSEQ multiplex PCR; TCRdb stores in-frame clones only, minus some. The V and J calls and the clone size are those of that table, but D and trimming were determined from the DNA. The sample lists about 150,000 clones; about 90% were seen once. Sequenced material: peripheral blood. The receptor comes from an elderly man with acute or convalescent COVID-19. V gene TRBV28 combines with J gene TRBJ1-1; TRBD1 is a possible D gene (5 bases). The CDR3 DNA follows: TGTGCCAGCCGACAGTTGAACACTGAAGCTTTCTTT. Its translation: CASRQLNTEAFF.